These 14 T cell receptor beta chains share one sample of origin, sequenced in a study of identical twins. TCRdb ran MiXCR on the 5' RACE reads and lists one entry per CDR3 protein. Seen here are 450,000 to 600,000 distinct CDR3 sequences, 20% to 25% observed once, and the top ten hold 0.48%. This sample was also put to use in a study of yellow fever vaccine responses in identical twins.

Sample: CD4+ T cells sorted from blood. The receptors come from a woman under 30 in good health.

The chain joins TRBV5-1 to TRBJ2-1; possible D gene TRBD1, 7 bases. Deletions cut 10 bases from V and 0 bases from J, with 17 bases between. Germline values: CDR1 SGHRS, CDR2 YFSETQ. The CDR3 has 15 residues. DNA of the CDR3: TGCGCCTCCCAAGCAGGGGGGTACTCCTACAATGAGCAGTTCTTC. This encodes CASQAGGYSYNEQFF. The full variable domain, completed using reference TRBV5-1 and TRBJ2-1, is KAGVTQTPRYLIKTRGQQVTLSCSPISGHRSVSWYQQTPGQGLQFLFEYFSETQRNKGNFPGRFSGRQFSNSRSEMNVSTLELGDSALYLCASQAGGYSYNEQFFGPGTRLTVL.

The rearrangement joins TRBV12-3 or TRBV12-4 to TRBJ2-3, with D tentatively TRBD1 (6 bases). The V end was cut by 7 bases, the J end by 0 bases, with 14 bases between. The CDR3 length is 15 residues. CDR3 DNA: TGTGCCAGCACCGCGACAGGACATAGCACAGATACGCAGTATTTT. It specifies CASTATGHSTDTQYF.

The J gene is TRBJ2-2, the V gene TRBV5-1; 7 bases are shared with TRBD1. Trimming cost V 0 bases and J 1 base; bases outside gene matches: 3. Germline CDR1 reads SGHRS; CDR2 reads YFSETQ. This CDR3 comprises 16 residues. The CDR3 spells CASSLAWTGNTGELFF. The CDR3 DNA follows: TGCGCCAGCAGCTTGGCCTGGACAGGGAACACCGGGGAGCTGTTTTTT.

The chain employs TRBV12-3 or TRBV12-4 and TRBJ2-7, with 10 bases lining up with TRBD2. Trimming removed 6 bases from V and 6 bases from J; junction bases left unmatched: 8. This CDR3 spans 14 amino acids. CDR3 in amino acids: CASSKAGGRAEQYF. CDR3 nucleotides: TGTGCCAGCAGCAAAGCGGGAGGGAGGGCCGAGCAGTACTTC.

This sequence joins TRBV7-2 and TRBJ2-1, with 8 bases matching TRBD2. CDR1 is SGHTA, CDR2 FQGNSA, per germline. This CDR3 spans 16 amino acids. With V trimmed by 1 base and J by 5 bases, 7 bases remained unmatched. The CDR3 loop is CASSLVGISGNNEQFF. Here the CDR3 DNA reads TGTGCCAGCAGCTTAGTCGGTATTAGCGGGAACAATGAGCAGTTCTTC.

The gene calls are TRBV28 and TRBJ2-3, with a possible D match to TRBD1 (5 bases). CDR1 is MDHEN, CDR2 SYDVKM, per germline. V was pared by 6 bases and J by 3 bases, with 10 bases between. CDR3 length: 13 amino acids. Written as DNA, the CDR3 is TGTGCCAGCAGCCGGAGACAGACAGATACGCAGTATTTT. Protein: CASSRRQTDTQYF.

The chain recombines TRBV20-1 with TRBJ2-7, with TRBD1 as a possible D gene (5 bases). V dropped 1 base and J dropped 5 bases, with 9 bases sitting between them. The CDR3 sequence is 12 residues long. Germline CDR1 reads DFQATT; CDR2 reads SNEGSKA (reference sequence). This chain's CDR3 is CSARGRVHEQYV. The CDR3, as DNA: TGCAGTGCTAGAGGCAGGGTCCACGAGCAGTACGTC.

This clonotype was detected only a few times. The chain carries TRBV11-2 and TRBJ2-7, with 11 bases aligning to TRBD1. Germline lookup yields CDR1 SGHAT and CDR2 FQNNGV. The CDR3 totals 15 residues. With 4 bases clipped from V and 5 bases from J, the junction kept 7 bases outside the gene matches. As DNA, the CDR3 is TGTGCCAGCAGCTCATGGGACAGGGGGGAACACGAGCAGTACTTC. Its translation: CASSSWDRGEHEQYF. Drawing the rest from reference TRBV11-2 and TRBJ2-7, the complete variable domain is EAGVAQSPRYKIIEKRQSVAFWCNPISGHATLYWYQQILGQGPKLLIQFQNNGVVDDSQLPKDRFSAERLKGVDSTLKIQPAKLEDSAVYLCASSSWDRGEHEQYFGPGTRLTVT.

This clonotype was counted many times. This chain uses TRBV5-1 with TRBJ2-7; either TRBD1 or TRBD2 may supply D (5 bases each). Between the trimmed V and J ends, which lost 4 bases and 9 bases, there was a span of 17 bases. Per the germline V gene, CDR1 is SGHRS and CDR2 is YFSETQ. The CDR3 consists of 13 residues. CDR3 protein: CASSRGESGGQYF. CDR3 DNA sequence: TGCGCCAGCAGCCGAGGGGAAAGTGGAGGGCAGTACTTC.

The chain joins TRBV12-3 or TRBV12-4 to TRBJ2-5, with D perhaps being TRBD1 or TRBD2 (5 bases each). Trimming took 5 bases from V and 5 from J, leaving 12 bases between them. The CDR3 consists of 13 residues. This chain's CDR3 is CASSGDPRETQYF. CDR3 in DNA: TGTGCCAGCAGTGGGGACCCCCGGGAGACCCAGTACTTC.

The chain joins TRBV4-1 to TRBJ2-1; D ambiguous. This CDR3 region has 17 residues. V was cut by 1 base and J by 3 bases, with 16 bases left in between. Germline V gives CDR1 MGHRA, CDR2 YSYEKL. CDR3 in amino acids: CASSQGVAPPFYNEQFF. The CDR3 coding sequence is TGCGCCAGCAGCCAAGGAGTCGCACCCCCTTTCTACAATGAGCAGTTCTTC.

The table lists this clonotype with a few counts. J is TRBJ1-5 and V is TRBV9, with D uncertain. This CDR3 spans 12 amino acids. Looked up from germline, CDR1 is SGDLS and CDR2 is YYNGEE. V gave up 3 bases and J gave up 7 bases, with 8 bases separating them. The CDR3 DNA reads as TGTGCCAGCAGCGCGGGGAACCAGCCCCAGCATTTT. It is translated as CASSAGNQPQHF. The variable domain in full, with the rest retrieved from reference TRBV9 and TRBJ1-5, is DSGVTQTPKHLITATGQRVTLRCSPRSGDLSVYWYQQSLDQGLQFLIQYYNGEERAKGNILERFSAQQFPDLHSELNLSSLELGDSALYFCASSAGNQPQHFGDGTRLSIL.

The CDR3 here is CASSLTGTNSSPLHF. In DNA form, the CDR3 reads TGTGCCAGCAGCTTAACCGGGACGAACAGTTCACCCCTCCACTTT. The gene calls are TRBV7-3 and TRBJ1-6; maybe TRBD1 (5 bases). The CDR3 is 15 amino acids. V was clipped by 0 bases and J by 9 bases, with 12 bases between them. Germline V CDR1 and CDR2: SGHTA, FQGTGA.

V gene TRBV11-2 combines with J gene TRBJ2-3, with D possibly matching TRBD2 (5 bases). CDR3 length: 16 amino acids. The ends were cut back, 4 bases at V and 2 bases at J, with 16 bases in the middle. Germline loops: CDR1 SGHAT, CDR2 FQNNGV. In nucleotides, the CDR3 is TGTGCCAGCAGCTCCTATGGACTTTCCTCCACAGATACGCAGTATTTT. Translating gives CASSSYGLSSTDTQYF.